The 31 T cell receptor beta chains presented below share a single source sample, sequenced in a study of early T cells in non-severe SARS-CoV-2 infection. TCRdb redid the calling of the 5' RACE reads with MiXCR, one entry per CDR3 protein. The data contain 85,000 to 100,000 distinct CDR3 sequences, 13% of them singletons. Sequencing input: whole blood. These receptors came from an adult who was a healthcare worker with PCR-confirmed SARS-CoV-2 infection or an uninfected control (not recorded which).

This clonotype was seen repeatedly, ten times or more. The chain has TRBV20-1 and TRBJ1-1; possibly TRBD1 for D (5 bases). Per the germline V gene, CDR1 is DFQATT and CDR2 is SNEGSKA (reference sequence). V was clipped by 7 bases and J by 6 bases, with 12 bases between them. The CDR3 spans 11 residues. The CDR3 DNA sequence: TGCAGTGAGGGACGAAGCCCTGAAGCTTTCTTT. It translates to CSEGRSPEAFF.

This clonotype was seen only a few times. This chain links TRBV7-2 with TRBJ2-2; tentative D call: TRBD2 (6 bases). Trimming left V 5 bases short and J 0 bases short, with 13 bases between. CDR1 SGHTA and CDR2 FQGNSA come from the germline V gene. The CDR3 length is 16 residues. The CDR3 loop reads CASSRGGAANTGELFF. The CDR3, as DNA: TGTGCCAGCAGCCGAGGCGGGGCCGCGAACACCGGGGAGCTGTTTTTT.

The CDR3, as DNA: TGTGCCAGCAGCCCCGACAGGGAATTTGCCTACGAGCAGTACTTC. Encoded protein: CASSPDREFAYEQYF. The rearrangement links TRBV7-9 to TRBJ2-7; 7 bases agree with TRBD1. Trimming cost V 5 bases and J 2 bases; bases outside gene matches: 9. The germline V gene has CDR1 SEHNR and CDR2 FQNEAQ (reference sequence). This CDR3 spans 15 amino acids.

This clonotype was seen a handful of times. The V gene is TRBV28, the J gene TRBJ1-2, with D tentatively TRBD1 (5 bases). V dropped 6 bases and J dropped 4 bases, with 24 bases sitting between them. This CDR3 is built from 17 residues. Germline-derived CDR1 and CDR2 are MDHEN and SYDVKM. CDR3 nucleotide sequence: TGTGCCAGCAGGGGGGTTCACCTCATGGGGGAGCTCTATGGCTACACCTTC. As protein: CASRGVHLMGELYGYTF.

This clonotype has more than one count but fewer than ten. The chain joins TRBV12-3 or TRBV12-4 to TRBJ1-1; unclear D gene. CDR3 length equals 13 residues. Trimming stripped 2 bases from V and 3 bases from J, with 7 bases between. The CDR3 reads CASSLKGYTEAFF. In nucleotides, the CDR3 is TGTGCCAGCAGTTTAAAGGGTTACACTGAAGCTTTCTTT.

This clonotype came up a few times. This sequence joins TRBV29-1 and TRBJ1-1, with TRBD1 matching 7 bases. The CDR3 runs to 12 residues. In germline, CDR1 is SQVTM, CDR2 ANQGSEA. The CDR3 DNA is TGCAGTGGGGGACAGATGAACACTGAAGCTTTCTTT. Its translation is CSGGQMNTEAFF.

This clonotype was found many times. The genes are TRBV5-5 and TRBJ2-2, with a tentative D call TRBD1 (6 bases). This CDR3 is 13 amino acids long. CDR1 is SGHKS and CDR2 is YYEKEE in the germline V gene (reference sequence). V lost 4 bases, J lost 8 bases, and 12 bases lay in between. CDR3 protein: CASSQDSSGELFF. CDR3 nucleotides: TGTGCCAGCAGCCAGGACAGTTCTGGGGAGCTGTTTTTT.

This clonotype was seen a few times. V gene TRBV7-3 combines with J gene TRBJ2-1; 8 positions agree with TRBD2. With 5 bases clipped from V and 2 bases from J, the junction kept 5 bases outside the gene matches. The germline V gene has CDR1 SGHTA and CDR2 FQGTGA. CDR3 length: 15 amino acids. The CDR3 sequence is CASSLSGEPYNEQFF. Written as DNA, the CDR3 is TGTGCCAGCAGCCTTAGCGGGGAACCCTACAATGAGCAGTTCTTC.

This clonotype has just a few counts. The CDR3 is CASSLSTGNYGYTF. CDR3 sequence (DNA): TGTGCCAGCAGCCTTTCGACCGGGAACTATGGCTACACCTTC. The chain is built from TRBV11-2 and TRBJ1-2; no definite D call. V was pared by 5 bases and J by 2 bases, with 12 bases between. The CDR3 has 14 residues. Germline CDR1 reads SGHAT; CDR2 reads FQNNGV.

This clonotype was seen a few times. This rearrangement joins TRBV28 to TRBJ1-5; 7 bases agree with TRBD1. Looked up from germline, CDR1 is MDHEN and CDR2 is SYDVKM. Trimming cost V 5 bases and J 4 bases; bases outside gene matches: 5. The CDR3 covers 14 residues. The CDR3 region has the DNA TGTGCCAGCAGTCCGACAGGGTGGAATCAGCCCCAGCATTTT. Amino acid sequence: CASSPTGWNQPQHF.

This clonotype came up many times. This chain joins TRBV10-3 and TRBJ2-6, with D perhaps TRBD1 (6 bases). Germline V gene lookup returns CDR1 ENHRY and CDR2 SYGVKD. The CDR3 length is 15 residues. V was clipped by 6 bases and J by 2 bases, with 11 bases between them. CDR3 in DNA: TGTGCCATCAGCACTACAGGGCCTGGGGCCAACGTCCTGACTTTC. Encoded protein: CAISTTGPGANVLTF.

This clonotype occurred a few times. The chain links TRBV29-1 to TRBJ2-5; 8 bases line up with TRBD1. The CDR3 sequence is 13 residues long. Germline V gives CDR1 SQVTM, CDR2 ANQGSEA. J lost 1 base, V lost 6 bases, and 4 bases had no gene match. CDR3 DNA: TGCAGCGTGCCGACAGGGGTCCAAGAGACCCAGTACTTC. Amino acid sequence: CSVPTGVQETQYF.

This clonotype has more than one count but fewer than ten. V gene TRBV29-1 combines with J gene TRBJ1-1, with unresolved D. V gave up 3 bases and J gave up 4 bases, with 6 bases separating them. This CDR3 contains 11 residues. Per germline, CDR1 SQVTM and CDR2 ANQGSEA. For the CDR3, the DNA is TGCAGCGTTGAGGGGTCCACTGAAGCTTTCTTT. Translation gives CSVEGSTEAFF. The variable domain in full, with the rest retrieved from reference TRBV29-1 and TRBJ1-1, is SAVISQKPSRDICQRGTSLTIQCQVDSQVTMMFWYRQQPGQSLTLIATANQGSEATYESGFVIDKFPISRPNLTFSTLTVSNMSPEDSSIYLCSVEGSTEAFFGQGTRLTVV.

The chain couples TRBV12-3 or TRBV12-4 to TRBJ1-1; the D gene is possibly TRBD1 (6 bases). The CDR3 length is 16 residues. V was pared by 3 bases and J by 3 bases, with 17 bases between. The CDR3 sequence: CASSFLGGWADTEAFF. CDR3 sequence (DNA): TGTGCCAGCAGTTTTCTTGGGGGCTGGGCGGACACTGAAGCTTTCTTT.

In DNA, the CDR3 is TGCAGTGCTCAAAGACAGACGAATAGCAATCAGCCCCAGCATTTT. Amino acids: CSAQRQTNSNQPQHF. The chain uses TRBV20-1 and TRBJ1-5, with D perhaps matching TRBD1 (5 bases). This CDR3 has 15 amino acids. V was trimmed by 5 bases and J by 0 bases, leaving 14 bases between them. Germline V gives CDR1 DFQATT, CDR2 SNEGSKA (reference sequence).

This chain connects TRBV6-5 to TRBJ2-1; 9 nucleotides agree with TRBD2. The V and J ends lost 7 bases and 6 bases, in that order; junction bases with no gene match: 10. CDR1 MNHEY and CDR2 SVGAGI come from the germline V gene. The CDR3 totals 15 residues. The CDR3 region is CASTRGTSLANEQFF. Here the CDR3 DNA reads TGTGCCAGCACCCGCGGGACTAGCCTTGCCAATGAGCAGTTCTTC.

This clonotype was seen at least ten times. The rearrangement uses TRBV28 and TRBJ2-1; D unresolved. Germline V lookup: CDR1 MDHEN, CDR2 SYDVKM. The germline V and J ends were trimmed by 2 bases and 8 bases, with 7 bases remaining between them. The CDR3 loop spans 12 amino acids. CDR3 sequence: CASSLRSDEQFF. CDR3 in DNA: TGTGCCAGCAGTTTAAGGTCGGATGAGCAGTTCTTC. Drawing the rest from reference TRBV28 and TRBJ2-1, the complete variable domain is DVKVTQSSRYLVKRTGEKVFLECVQDMDHENMFWYRQDPGLGLRLIYFSYDVKMKEKGDIPEGYSVSREKKERFSLILESASTNQTSMYLCASSLRSDEQFFGPGTRLTVL.

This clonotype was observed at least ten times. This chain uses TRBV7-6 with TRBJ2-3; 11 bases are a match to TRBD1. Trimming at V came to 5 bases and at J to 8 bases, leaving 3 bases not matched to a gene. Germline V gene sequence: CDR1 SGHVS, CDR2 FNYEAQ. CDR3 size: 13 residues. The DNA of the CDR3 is TGTGCCAGCAGCCATGGACAGGGGGCTACGCAGTATTTT. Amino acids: CASSHGQGATQYF.

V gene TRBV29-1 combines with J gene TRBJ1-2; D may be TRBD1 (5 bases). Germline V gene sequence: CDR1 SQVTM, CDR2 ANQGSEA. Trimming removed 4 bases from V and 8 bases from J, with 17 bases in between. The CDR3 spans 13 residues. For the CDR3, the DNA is TGCAGCGTTGGGGACCTCTTTTCGGGGGGCTACACCTTC. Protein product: CSVGDLFSGGYTF.

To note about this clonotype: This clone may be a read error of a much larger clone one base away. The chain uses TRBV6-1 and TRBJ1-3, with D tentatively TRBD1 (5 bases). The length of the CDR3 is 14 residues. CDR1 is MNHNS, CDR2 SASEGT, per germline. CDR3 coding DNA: TGTGCCAGCAGTGAAGCATGGGGATTGGACACCATAAATTTT. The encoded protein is CASSEAWGLDTINF.

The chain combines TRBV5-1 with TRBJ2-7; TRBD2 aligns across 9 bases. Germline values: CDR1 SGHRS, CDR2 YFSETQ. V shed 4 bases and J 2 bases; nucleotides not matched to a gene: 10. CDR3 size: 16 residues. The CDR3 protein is CASSPSPSGATYEQYF. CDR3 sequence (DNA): TGCGCCAGCAGCCCCTCGCCTAGCGGGGCCACCTACGAGCAGTACTTC.

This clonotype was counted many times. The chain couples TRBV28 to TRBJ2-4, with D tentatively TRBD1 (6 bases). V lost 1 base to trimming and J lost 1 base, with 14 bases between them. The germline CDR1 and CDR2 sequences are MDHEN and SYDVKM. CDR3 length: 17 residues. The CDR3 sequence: CASSLLRQVLAKNIQYF. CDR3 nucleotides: TGTGCCAGCAGTTTATTAAGACAGGTCTTGGCCAAAAACATTCAGTACTTC. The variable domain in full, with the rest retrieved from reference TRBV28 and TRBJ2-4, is DVKVTQSSRYLVKRTGEKVFLECVQDMDHENMFWYRQDPGLGLRLIYFSYDVKMKEKGDIPEGYSVSREKKERFSLILESASTNQTSMYLCASSLLRQVLAKNIQYFGAGTRLSVL.

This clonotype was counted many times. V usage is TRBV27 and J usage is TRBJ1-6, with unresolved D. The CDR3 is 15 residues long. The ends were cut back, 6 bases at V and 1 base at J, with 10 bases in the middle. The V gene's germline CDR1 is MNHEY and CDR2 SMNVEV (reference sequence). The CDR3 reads CASRLGKSYNSPLHF. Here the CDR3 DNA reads TGTGCCAGCAGACTAGGGAAGTCCTATAATTCACCCCTCCACTTT.

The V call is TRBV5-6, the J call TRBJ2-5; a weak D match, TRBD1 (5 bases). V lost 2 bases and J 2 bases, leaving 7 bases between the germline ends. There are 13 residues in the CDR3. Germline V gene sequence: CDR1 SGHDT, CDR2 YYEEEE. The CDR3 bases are TGTGCCAGCAGCTTATCAGGGCAAGAGACCCAGTACTTC. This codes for CASSLSGQETQYF.

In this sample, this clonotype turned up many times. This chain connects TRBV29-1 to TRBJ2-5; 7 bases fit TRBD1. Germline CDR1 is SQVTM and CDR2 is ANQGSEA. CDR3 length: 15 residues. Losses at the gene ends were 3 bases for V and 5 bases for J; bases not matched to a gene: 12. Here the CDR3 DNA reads TGCAGCGTTGACAGACCCAGCACAGGGGAGGAGACCCAGTACTTC. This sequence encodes CSVDRPSTGEETQYF.

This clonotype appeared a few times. The CDR3 sequence: CASSFYSVNSRGTQYF. DNA of the CDR3: TGTGCCAGCAGTTTTTATTCCGTGAACTCCAGGGGGACCCAGTACTTC. This chain connects TRBV28 to TRBJ2-5; possible D gene TRBD1, 6 bases. Per germline, CDR1 MDHEN and CDR2 SYDVKM. There are 16 residues in the CDR3. The V end was cut by 3 bases, the J end by 7 bases, with 21 bases between.

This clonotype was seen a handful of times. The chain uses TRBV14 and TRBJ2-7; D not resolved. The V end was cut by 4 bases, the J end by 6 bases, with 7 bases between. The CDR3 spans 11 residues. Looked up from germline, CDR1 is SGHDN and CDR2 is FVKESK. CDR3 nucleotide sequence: TGTGCCAGCAGCCTCCTTGGCGAGCAGTACTTC. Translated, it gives CASSLLGEQYF.

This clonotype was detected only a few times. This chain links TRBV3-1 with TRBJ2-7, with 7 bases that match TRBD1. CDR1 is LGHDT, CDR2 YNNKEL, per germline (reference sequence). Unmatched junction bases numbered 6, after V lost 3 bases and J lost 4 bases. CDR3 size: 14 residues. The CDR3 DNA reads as TGTGCCAGCAGCCACCGGGACAGCCCATACGAGCAGTACTTC. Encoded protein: CASSHRDSPYEQYF.

The CDR3 is CASSYGGDRDTQYF. The CDR3 nucleotides are TGTGCCAGCAGTTACGGTGGGGATCGGGATACGCAGTATTTT. V and J are TRBV6-5 and TRBJ2-3, with D hard to call. The CDR3 totals 14 residues. CDR1 is MNHEY and CDR2 is SVGAGI in the germline V gene. Trimming shortened V by 2 bases and J by 6 bases, and 12 bases separated the two germline ends.

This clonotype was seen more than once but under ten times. The CDR3 nucleotides are TGTGCCAGCAGCTGCTGCAGGGGACCCCCCGGAGAGACCCAGTACTTC. It translates to CASSCCRGPPGETQYF. This chain joins TRBV7-2 and TRBJ2-5; weak D call: TRBD1 (6 bases). The CDR3 extends over 16 amino acids. Germline CDR1 SGHTA, CDR2 FQGNSA. Between the trimmed V and J ends, which lost 4 bases and 4 bases, there was a span of 19 bases.

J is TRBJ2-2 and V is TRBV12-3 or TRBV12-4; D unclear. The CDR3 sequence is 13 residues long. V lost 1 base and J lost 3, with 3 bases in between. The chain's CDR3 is CASSLDHTGELFF. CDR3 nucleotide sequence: TGTGCCAGCAGTTTAGACCACACCGGGGAGCTGTTTTTT.